What follows describes a single T cell receptor beta chain. Its antigen is not known. Molecular barcoding with unique molecular identifiers was used for the TCRbeta library. In TCRdb, the PCR reads were re-called with MiXCR into one record per CDR3 protein. This table holds about a million distinct CDR3 sequences, less than 30% found once. The data were obtained in a study of T-cell reconstitution after alpha-beta-depleted transplantation in children. Overall study results and limits: Alpha-beta T cells about two months after transplant reportedly derived from several hundred expanded graft clones.

The clonotype comes from a boy younger than two who had a stem cell transplant for SCID, so the T cells may come from the graft donor. The sample was PBMCs, mostly from graft donor cells, taken 360 days after TCRalphabeta/CD19-depleted stem cell transplant.

CDR3 sequence (DNA): TGTGCCAGCAGCCAGGGGATGGGGGGGTCCGGGGCCAACGTCCTGACTTTC. This gives the protein CASSQGMGGSGANVLTF. The chain joins TRBV3-1 to TRBJ2-6, with TRBD2 matching over 7 bases. The junction had 9 bases not matched to a gene; V was cut back by 3 bases and J by 4 bases. The CDR3 has 17 residues. Germline V gene sequence: CDR1 LGHDT, CDR2 YNNKEL (reference sequence).